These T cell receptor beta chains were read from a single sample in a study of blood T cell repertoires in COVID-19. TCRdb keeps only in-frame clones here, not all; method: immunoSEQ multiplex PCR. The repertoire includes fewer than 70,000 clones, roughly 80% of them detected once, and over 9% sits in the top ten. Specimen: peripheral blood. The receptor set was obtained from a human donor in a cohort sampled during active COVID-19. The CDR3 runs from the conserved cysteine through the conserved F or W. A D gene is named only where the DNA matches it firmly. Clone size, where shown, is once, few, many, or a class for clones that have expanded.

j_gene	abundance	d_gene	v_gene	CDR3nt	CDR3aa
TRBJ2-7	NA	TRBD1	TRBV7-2	TGTGCCAGCAGCAAGGGACAGCCGGAATCCTACGAGCAGTACTTC	CASSKGQPESYEQYF
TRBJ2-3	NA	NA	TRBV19	TGTGCCAGTAAACCCAGGGTCCTAGATACGCAGTATTTT	CASKPRVLDTQYF
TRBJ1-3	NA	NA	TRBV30	TGTGCCTGGAGTTTCCTTTTAAACACCATATATTTT	CAWSFLLNTIYF
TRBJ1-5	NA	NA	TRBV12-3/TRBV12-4	TGTGCCACCAGTCAGGCCTTGTGGCCCCAGCATTTT	CATSQALWPQHF
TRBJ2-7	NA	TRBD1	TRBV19	TGTGCCAGTAGTACACCGGGACAGGGCTACGAGCAGTACTTC	CASSTPGQGYEQYF
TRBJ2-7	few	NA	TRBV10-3	TGTGCCATCAGTGAGAGCACCTACGAGCAGTACTTC	CAISESTYEQYF
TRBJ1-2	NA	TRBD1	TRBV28	TGTGCCAGCAGCCGGGACAGGGCGAACTATGGCTACACCTTC	CASSRDRANYGYTF
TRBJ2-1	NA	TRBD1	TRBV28	TGTGCCAGCAACCCCAGGGGGACAGGGGGCCGCAATGAGCAGTTCTTC	CASNPRGTGGRNEQFF
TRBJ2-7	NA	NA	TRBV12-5	TGTGCTAGTGGCGAAGGGGTCCACGAGCAGTACTTC	CASGEGVHEQYF
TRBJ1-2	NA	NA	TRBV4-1	TGCGCCAGCAGCCAAGATGGGCAGGGTGGGATGTATGGCTACACCTTC	CASSQDGQGGMYGYTF
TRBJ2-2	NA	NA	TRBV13	TGTGCCAGCAGCCCCCTCCTGGGAGCCGCCGGGGAGCTGTTTTTT	CASSPLLGAAGELFF
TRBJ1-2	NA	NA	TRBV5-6	TGTGCCAGCAGCTTGATTTCCGGGTCGGGCTATGGCTACACCTTC	CASSLISGSGYGYTF
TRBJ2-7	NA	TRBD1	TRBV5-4	TGTGCCAGCAGCCAACGGGACAGGCTATACGAGCAGTACTTC	CASSQRDRLYEQYF
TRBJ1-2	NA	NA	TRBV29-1	TGCAGCGTTGAAGAGGGCGGCTACACCTTC	CSVEEGGYTF
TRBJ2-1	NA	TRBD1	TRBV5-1	TGCGCCAGCAGCTTGGATGGGACAGGGGGGATGTACAATGAGCAGTTCTTC	CASSLDGTGGMYNEQFF
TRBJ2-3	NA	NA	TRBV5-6	TGTGCCAGCAGCTTGGGCGGCCCAGATACGCAGTATTTT	CASSLGGPDTQYF
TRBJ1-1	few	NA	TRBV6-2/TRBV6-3	TGTGCCAGCAGTTACGACCAGGGGTACACTGAAGCTTTCTTT	CASSYDQGYTEAFF
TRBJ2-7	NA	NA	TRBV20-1	TGCAGTGCTAGTGGACAGACCTACGAGCAGTACTTC	CSASGQTYEQYF
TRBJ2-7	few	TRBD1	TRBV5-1	TGCGCCAGCAGCTTTGGACAGGGCATCCACGAGCAGTACTTC	CASSFGQGIHEQYF
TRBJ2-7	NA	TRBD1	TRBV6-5	TGTGCCAGCCATCCCTCTGGGACAGAAGCCTACGAGCAGTACTTC	CASHPSGTEAYEQYF
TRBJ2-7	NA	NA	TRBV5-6	TGTGCCAGCAGCCCAGGACAGACCTACGAGCAGTACTTC	CASSPGQTYEQYF
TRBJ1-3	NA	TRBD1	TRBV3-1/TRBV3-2	TGTGCCAGCAGCCAAGAAGGAGACAGGGAAGCCCCTCTCTCTGGAAACACCATATATTTT	CASSQEGDREAPLSGNTIYF
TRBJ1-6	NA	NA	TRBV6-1	TGTGCCAGCAGTGATTACAGGGACGGAAATTCACCCCTCCACTTT	CASSDYRDGNSPLHF
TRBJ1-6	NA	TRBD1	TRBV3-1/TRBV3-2	TGTGCCAGCAGTCACAGGGGGTATAATTCACCCCTCCACTTT	CASSHRGYNSPLHF
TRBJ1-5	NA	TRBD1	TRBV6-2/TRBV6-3	TGTGCCAGCAGCCAAACGACAGGGTTGCCCCAGCATTTT	CASSQTTGLPQHF
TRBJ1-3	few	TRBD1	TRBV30	TGTGCCTGGCACAGGGGAGACACCATATATTTT	CAWHRGDTIYF
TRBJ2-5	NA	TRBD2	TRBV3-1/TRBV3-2	TGTGCCAGCAGCCAAAACCGGGAGGGCAAAGAGACCCAGTACTTC	CASSQNREGKETQYF
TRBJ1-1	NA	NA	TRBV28	TGTGCCAGCAAGTTGGTGGAGGGGTCGAGAACCGAAGCTTTCTTT	CASKLVEGSRTEAFF
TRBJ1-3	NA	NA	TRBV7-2	TGTGCCAGCAGCCCAACAGGGATTCACTCTGGAAACACCATATATTTT	CASSPTGIHSGNTIYF
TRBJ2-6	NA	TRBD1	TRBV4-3	TGCGCCAGCAGCCAGGACAGGGGGGGTGGGGCCAACGTCCTGACTTTC	CASSQDRGGGANVLTF
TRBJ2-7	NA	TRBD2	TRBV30	TGTGCCTGGACTCGGCGGGGGGAGCAGTACTTC	CAWTRRGEQYF
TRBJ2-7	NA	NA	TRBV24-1	TGTGCCACCAGTGACGCAGGGGCCCCTCCCTACGAGCAGTACTTC	CATSDAGAPPYEQYF
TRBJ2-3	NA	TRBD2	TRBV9	TGTGCCAGCAGCGTAGCGGCGGGGGGGCAAGATACGCAGTATTTT	CASSVAAGGQDTQYF
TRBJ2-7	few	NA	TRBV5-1	TGCGCCAGCAGCCTAACAGGGTTCCCCTCCTACGAGCAGTACTTC	CASSLTGFPSYEQYF
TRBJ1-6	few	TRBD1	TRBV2	TGTGCCAGCAGTGGGCCGACAGGGAAGAATTCACCCCTCCACTTT	CASSGPTGKNSPLHF
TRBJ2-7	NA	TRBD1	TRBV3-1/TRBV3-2	TGTGCCAGCAGCCAAGGAGTCGGACAGGGGCGTGAGCAGTACTTC	CASSQGVGQGREQYF
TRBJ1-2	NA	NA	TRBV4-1	TGCGCCAGCAGCCAAGACAGACTCGGGTATGGCTACACCTTC	CASSQDRLGYGYTF
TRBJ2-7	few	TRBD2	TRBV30	TGTGCCTGGACAAAGGCTAGCGGGAAGGTCTACGAGCAGTACTTC	CAWTKASGKVYEQYF
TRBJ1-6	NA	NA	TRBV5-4	TGTGCCAGCAGCCGTGCAGGGGATTCACCCCTCCACTTT	CASSRAGDSPLHF
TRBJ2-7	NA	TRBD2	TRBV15	TGTGCCACCAGCAGGCAGCGGGAGGGCATTTACGAGCAGTACTTC	CATSRQREGIYEQYF
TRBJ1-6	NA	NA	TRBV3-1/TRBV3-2	TGTGCCAGCAGCCAAGCGGGACACCTCTATAATTCACCCCTCCACTTT	CASSQAGHLYNSPLHF
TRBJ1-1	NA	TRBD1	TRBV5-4	TGTGCCAGCAGGTTGGACAGGGCTCACACTGAAGCTTTCTTT	CASRLDRAHTEAFF
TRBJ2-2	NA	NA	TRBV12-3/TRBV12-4	TGTGCCAGCAGTTTCTCCGGGGAGCTGTTTTTT	CASSFSGELFF
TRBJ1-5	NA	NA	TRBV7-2	TGTGCCAGCAGCTTAGCGCTACAGGGAAGGCAGCCCCAGCATTTT	CASSLALQGRQPQHF
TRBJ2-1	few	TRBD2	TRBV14	TGTGCCAGCAGCCCTAAGGTCGGGGGGAGAGGGTTCTTC	CASSPKVGGRGFF
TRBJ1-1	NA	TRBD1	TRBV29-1	TGCAGCGCTCCGGGACAGGGAGGATGGGGCACTGAAGCTTTCTTT	CSAPGQGGWGTEAFF
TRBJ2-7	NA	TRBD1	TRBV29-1	TGCAGCGTTCTGACAGGGAATACCTACGAGCAGTACTTC	CSVLTGNTYEQYF
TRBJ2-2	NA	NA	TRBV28	TGTGCCAGCAGTTTATTGAGGGCGGAGTCCACCGGGGAGCTGTTTTTT	CASSLLRAESTGELFF
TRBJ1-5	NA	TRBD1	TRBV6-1	TGTGCCAGCAGTGAAGCGTGGCAGGGGGCCCAGCCCCAGCATTTT	CASSEAWQGAQPQHF
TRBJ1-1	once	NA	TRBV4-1	TGCGCCAGCAGCCAAGATAACGGGGGATCGTTTGGCACTGAAGCTTTCTTT	CASSQDNGGSFGTEAFF
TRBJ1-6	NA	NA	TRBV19	TGTGCCAGTAGTATAGGGTCCCAGAATTCACCCCTCCACTTT	CASSIGSQNSPLHF
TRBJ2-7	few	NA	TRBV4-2	TGTGCCAGCAGCCAAAGCCGGGACAACTCCTACGAGCAGTACTTC	CASSQSRDNSYEQYF
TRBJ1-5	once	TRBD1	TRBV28	TGTGCCACCCTCCCTACGGGGACAGGGGCTACTCAGCCCCAGCATTTT	CATLPTGTGATQPQHF
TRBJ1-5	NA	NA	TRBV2	TGTGCCAGCAGTTTAGGGAGGGAGGGTCAGCCCCAGCATTTT	CASSLGREGQPQHF
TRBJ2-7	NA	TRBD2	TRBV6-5	TGTGCCAGCAGTACCGGGGACTACAGCTCCTACGAGCAGTACTTC	CASSTGDYSSYEQYF